This TCR beta chain was profiled in a study of blood T cell repertoires in COVID-19. Study-wide background: Collection of acute and convalescent COVID-19 samples took place in the United States, Italy and Spain. From T cells, B-cell-depleted T cells, or PBMCs came the material, which was cDNA or gDNA.

In the original analysis: By means of reference gene primer amplification, nucleated cell counts were estimated. Assay used: immunoSEQ multiplex PCR; TCRdb lists only in-frame clones, some missing. V and J calls and clone size are given by that table; D and trimming were obtained from the DNA. Of 170,000 or so clones listed, more than 90% are singletons. Trimming cost V 1 base and J 5 bases, with 11 bases left between them. The length of the CDR3 is 14 residues. Germline loops: CDR1 LNHDA, CDR2 SQIVND (reference sequence). Sequencing used peripheral blood. The source of this sequence is a man aged 45-65 years with acute or convalescent COVID-19. The genes are TRBV19 and TRBJ1-1; D is unresolved. CDR3 sequence: CASSIAGGRTEAFF. CDR3 coding DNA: TGTGCCAGTAGTATAGCGGGAGGGCGGACTGAAGCTTTCTTT.